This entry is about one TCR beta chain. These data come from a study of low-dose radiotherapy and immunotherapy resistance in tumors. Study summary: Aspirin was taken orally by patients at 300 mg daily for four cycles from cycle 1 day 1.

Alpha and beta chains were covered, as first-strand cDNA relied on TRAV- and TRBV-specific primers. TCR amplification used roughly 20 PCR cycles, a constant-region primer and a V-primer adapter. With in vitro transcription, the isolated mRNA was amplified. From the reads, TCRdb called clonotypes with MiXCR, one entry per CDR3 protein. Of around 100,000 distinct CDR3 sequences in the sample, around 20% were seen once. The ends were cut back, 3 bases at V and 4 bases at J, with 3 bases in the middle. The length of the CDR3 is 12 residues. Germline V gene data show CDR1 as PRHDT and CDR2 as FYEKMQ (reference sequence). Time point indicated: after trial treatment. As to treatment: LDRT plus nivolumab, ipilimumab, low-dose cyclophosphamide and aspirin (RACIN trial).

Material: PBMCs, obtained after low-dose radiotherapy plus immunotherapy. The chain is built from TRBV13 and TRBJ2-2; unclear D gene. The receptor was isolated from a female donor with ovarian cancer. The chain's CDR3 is CASSFTTGELFF. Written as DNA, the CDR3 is TGTGCCAGCAGCTTTACCACCGGGGAGCTGTTTTTT.